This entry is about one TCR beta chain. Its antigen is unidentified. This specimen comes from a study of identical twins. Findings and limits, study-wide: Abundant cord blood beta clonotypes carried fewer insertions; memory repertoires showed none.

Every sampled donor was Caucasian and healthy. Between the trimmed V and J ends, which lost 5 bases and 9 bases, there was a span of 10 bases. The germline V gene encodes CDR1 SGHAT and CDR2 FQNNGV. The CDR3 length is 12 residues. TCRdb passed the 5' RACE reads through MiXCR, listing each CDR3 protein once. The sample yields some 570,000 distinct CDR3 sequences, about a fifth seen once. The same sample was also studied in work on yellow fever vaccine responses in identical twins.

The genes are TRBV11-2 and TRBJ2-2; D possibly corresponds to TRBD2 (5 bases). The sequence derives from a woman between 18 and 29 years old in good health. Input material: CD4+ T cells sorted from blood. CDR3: CASSGGGWELFF. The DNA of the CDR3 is TGTGCCAGCAGCGGTGGCGGGTGGGAGCTGTTTTTT.